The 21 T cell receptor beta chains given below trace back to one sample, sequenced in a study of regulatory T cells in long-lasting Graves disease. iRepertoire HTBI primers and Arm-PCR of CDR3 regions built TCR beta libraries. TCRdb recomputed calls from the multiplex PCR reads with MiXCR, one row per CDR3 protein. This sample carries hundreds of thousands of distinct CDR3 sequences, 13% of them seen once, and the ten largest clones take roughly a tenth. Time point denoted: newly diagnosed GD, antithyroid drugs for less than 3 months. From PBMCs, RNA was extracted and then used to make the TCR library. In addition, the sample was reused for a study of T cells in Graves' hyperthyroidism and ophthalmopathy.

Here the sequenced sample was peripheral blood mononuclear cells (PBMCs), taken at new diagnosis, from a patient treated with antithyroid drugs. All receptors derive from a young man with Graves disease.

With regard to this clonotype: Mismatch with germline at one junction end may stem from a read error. The CDR3 DNA is TGTGCCAGCAGTTTATCTGTGACAGGGCGGTACGAGCAGTGCTTC. It translates to CASSLSVTGRYEQCF. V and J are TRBV27 and TRBJ2-7; 7 bases fit TRBD1. Germline CDR1 and CDR2: MNHEY and SMNVEV (reference sequence). This CDR3 contains 15 residues.

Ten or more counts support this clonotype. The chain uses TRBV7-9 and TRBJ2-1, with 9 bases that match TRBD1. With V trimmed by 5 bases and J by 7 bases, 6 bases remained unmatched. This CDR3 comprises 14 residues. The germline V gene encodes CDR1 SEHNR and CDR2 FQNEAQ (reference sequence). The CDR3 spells CASSVYRGRNEQFF. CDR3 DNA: TGTGCCAGCAGCGTTTACAGGGGGCGAAATGAGCAGTTCTTC.

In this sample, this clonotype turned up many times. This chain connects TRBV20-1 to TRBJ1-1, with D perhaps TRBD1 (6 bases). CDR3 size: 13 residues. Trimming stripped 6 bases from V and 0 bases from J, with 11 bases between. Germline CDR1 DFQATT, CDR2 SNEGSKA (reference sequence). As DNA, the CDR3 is TGCAGTGCCCCTAGGGGGATGAACACTGAAGCTTTCTTT. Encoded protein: CSAPRGMNTEAFF.

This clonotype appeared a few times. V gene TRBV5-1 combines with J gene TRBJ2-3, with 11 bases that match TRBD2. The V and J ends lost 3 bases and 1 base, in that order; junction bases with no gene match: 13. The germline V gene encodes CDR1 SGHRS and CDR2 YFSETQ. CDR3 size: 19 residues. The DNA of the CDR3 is TGCGCCAGCAGCTCGGGACAGGGAACACTAGCGGGAGGCACAGATACGCAGTATTTT. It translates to CASSSGQGTLAGGTDTQYF. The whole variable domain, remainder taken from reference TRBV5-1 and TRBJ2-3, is KAGVTQTPRYLIKTRGQQVTLSCSPISGHRSVSWYQQTPGQGLQFLFEYFSETQRNKGNFPGRFSGRQFSNSRSEMNVSTLELGDSALYLCASSSGQGTLAGGTDTQYFGPGTRLTVL.

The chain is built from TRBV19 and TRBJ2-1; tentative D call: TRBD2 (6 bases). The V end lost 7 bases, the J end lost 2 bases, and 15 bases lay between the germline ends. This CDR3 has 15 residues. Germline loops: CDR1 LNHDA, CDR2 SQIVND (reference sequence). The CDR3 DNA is TGTGCCAGTACCCCTCTAGCGAACACCTACAATGAGCAGTTCTTC. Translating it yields CASTPLANTYNEQFF.

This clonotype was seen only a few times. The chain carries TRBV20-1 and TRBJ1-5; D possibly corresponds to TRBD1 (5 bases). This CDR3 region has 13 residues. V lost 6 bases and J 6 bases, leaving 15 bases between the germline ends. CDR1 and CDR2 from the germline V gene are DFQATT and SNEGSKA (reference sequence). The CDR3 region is CSAAWGPTQPQHF. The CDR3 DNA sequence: TGCAGTGCCGCTTGGGGCCCGACTCAGCCCCAGCATTTT.

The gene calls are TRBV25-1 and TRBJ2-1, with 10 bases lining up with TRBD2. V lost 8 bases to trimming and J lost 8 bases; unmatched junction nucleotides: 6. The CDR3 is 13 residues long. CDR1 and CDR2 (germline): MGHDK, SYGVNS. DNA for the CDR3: TGTGCCAGCGGTAGCGGGAGGTGGTATGAGCAGTTCTTC. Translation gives CASGSGRWYEQFF.

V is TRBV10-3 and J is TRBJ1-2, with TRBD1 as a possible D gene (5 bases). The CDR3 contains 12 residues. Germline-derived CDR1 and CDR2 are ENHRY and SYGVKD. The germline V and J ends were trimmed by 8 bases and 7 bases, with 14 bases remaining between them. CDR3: CAIRGETFGYTF. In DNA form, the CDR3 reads TGTGCCATCCGGGGGGAGACCTTTGGCTACACCTTC.

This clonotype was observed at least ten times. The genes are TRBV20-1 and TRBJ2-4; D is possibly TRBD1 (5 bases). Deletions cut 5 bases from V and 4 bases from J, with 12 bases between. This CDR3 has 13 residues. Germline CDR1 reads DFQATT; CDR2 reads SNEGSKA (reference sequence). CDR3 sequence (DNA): TGCAGTGCTCCCGACAGATCGAAAAACATTCAGTACTTC. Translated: CSAPDRSKNIQYF.

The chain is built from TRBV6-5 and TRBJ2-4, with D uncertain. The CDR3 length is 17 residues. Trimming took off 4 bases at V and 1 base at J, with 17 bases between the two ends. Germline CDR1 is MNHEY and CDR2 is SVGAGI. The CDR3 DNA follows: TGTGCCAGCAGTTCCACCCGGTTACGCTCGGCCAAAAACATTCAGTACTTC. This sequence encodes CASSSTRLRSAKNIQYF.

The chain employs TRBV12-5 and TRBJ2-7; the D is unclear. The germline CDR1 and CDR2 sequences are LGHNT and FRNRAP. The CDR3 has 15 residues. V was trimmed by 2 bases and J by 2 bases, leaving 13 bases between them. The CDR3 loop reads CASGLTTGPAYEQYF. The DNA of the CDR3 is TGTGCTAGTGGTTTGACCACTGGACCGGCCTACGAGCAGTACTTC.

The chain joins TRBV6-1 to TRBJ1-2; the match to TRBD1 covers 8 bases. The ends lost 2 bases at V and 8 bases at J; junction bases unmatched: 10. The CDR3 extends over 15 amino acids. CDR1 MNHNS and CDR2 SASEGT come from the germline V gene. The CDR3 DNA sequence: TGTGCCAGCAGTGAACGAGGACAGGGTCGGTGGGGCTACACCTTC. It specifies CASSERGQGRWGYTF.

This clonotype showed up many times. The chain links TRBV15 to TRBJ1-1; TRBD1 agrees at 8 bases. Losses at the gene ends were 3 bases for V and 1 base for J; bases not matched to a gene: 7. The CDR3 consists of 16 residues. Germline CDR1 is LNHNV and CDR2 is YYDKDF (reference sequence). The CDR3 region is CATSREWTGPNTEAFF. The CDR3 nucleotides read TGTGCCACCAGCAGGGAATGGACAGGGCCGAACACTGAAGCTTTCTTT.

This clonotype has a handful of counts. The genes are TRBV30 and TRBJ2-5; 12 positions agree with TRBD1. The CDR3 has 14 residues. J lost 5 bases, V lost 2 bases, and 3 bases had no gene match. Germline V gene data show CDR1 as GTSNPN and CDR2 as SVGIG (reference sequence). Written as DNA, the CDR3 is TGTGCCTGGAGTCCCGGGACAGGGGGCGAGACCCAGTACTTC. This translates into CAWSPGTGGETQYF. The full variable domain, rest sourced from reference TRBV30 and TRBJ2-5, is SQTIHQWPATLVQPVGSPLSLECTVEGTSNPNLYWYRQAAGRGLQLLFYSVGIGQISSEVPQNLSASRPQDRQFILSSKKLLLSDSGFYLCAWSPGTGGETQYFGPGTRLLVL.

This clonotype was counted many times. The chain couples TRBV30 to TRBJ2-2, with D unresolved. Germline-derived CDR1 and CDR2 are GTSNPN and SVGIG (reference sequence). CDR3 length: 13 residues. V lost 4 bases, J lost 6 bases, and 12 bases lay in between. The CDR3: CAWTSLMAGELFF. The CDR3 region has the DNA TGTGCCTGGACCAGCCTAATGGCCGGGGAGCTGTTTTTT.

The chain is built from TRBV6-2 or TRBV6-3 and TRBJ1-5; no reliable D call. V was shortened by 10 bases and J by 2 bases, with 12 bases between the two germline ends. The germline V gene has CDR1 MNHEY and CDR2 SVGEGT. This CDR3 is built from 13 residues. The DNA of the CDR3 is TGTGCCACGAGTGGGAGCCGCAATCAGCCCCAGCATTTT. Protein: CATSGSRNQPQHF.

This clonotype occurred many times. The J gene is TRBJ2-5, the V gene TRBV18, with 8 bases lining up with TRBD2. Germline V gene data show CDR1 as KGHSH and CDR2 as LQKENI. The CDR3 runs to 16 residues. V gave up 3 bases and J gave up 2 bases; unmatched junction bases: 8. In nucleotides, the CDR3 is TGTGCCAGCTCACCGATACTAGCGGCAACACAAGAGACCCAGTACTTC. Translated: CASSPILAATQETQYF. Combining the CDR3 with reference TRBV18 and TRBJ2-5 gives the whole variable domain NAGVMQNPRHLVRRRGQEARLRCSPMKGHSHVYWYRQLPEEGLKFMVYLQKENIIDESGMPKERFSAEFPKEGPSILRIQQVVRGDSAAYFCASSPILAATQETQYFGPGTRLLVL.

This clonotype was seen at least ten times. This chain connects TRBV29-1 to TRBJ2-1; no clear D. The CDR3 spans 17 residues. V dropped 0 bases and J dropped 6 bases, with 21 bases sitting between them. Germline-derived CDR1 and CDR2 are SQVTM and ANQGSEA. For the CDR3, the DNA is TGCAGCGTTGAAGACCTCCCGCTTTTGCATATTTTCAATGAGCAGTTCTTC. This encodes CSVEDLPLLHIFNEQFF.

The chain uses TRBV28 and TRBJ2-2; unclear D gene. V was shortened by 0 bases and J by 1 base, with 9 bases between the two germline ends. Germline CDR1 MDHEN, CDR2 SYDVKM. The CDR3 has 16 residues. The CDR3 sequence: CASSLWSAGNTGELFF. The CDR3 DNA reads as TGTGCCAGCAGTTTATGGTCGGCAGGGAACACCGGGGAGCTGTTTTTT.

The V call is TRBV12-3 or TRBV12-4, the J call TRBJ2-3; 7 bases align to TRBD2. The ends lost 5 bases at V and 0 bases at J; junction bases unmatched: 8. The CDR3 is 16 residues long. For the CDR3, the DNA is TGTGCCAGCAGTGACCAACTAGCGAGAAGCACAGATACGCAGTATTTT. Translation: CASSDQLARSTDTQYF.

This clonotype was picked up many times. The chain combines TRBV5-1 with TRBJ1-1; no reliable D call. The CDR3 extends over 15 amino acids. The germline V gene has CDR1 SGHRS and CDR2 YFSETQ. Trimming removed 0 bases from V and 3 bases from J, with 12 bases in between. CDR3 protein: CASSLAGPPDTEAFF. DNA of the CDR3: TGCGCCAGCAGCTTGGCAGGACCCCCGGACACTGAAGCTTTCTTT. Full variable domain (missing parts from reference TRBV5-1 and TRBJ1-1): KAGVTQTPRYLIKTRGQQVTLSCSPISGHRSVSWYQQTPGQGLQFLFEYFSETQRNKGNFPGRFSGRQFSNSRSEMNVSTLELGDSALYLCASSLAGPPDTEAFFGQGTRLTVV.